Listed here are 4 T cell receptor beta chains from one sample, sequenced in a study of cytomegalovirus exposure and HLA in healthy donors. Data came from immunoSEQ multiplex PCR; TCRdb stores just in-frame clones and leaves some out. Of roughly 100,000 clones in the sample, roughly 95% were seen once. The sample consisted of PBMCs. All receptors come from a woman younger than 30 in good health and CMV-seronegative.

This chain links TRBV18 with TRBJ2-5; no clear D gene. Looked up from germline, CDR1 is KGHSH and CDR2 is LQKENI. The CDR3 sequence is 12 residues long. The V end was cut by 2 bases, the J end by 5 bases, with 6 bases between. The CDR3 loop reads CASSPSRETQYF. The CDR3 DNA sequence: TGTGCCAGCTCACCATCGCGGGAGACCCAGTACTTC.

This rearrangement joins TRBV4-1 to TRBJ2-7; D is perhaps TRBD2 (6 bases). This CDR3 spans 14 amino acids. Trimming stripped 0 bases from V and 9 bases from J, with 15 bases between. Germline CDR1 and CDR2: MGHRA and YSYEKL. CDR3 residues: CASSQDLGGRGQYF. The CDR3 region has the DNA TGCGCCAGCAGCCAAGATTTAGGAGGGCGAGGGCAGTACTTC.

This clone is a singleton in its sample. The chain has TRBV10-3 and TRBJ2-5, with D possibly TRBD1 on 6 matching bases. V gave up 3 bases and J gave up 4 bases, with 6 bases separating them. Germline V gene sequence: CDR1 ENHRY, CDR2 SYGVKD. The CDR3 consists of 12 residues. CDR3 in amino acids: CAISDRGETQYF. The DNA for the CDR3 is TGTGCCATCAGTGACAGGGGAGAGACCCAGTACTTC.

V usage is TRBV19 and J usage is TRBJ1-2, with D hard to call. V was clipped by 9 bases and J by 4 bases, with 9 bases between them. The CDR3 has 11 residues. Germline CDR1 LNHDA, CDR2 SQIVND (reference sequence). The CDR3 here is CASARFYGYTF. The CDR3 bases are TGTGCCAGCGCGAGGTTCTATGGCTACACCTTC.